The source of this TCR beta chain is a study of blood T cell repertoires in COVID-19. Overall study context: Acute and convalescent COVID-19 specimens originated in the United States, Italy and Spain.

Original processing notes: Estimation of nucleated cell counts relied on the amplification of reference gene primers. Method: immunoSEQ multiplex PCR; TCRdb's copy keeps in-frame clones and lacks some. V, J and clone size are those of that table, while D and trimming were read from the DNA. Here the sample spans some 180,000 clones, 80% being singletons. The CDR3 loop spans 15 amino acids. Between the trimmed V and J ends, which lost 5 bases and 4 bases, there was a span of 15 bases. CDR1 and CDR2 from the germline V gene are MNHEY and SVGAGI. The clonotype was recovered from a man between 60 and 70 years old who had been exposed to COVID-19. This chain connects TRBV6-5 to TRBJ1-3; D call uncertain. Sequenced input: PBMCs or T cells enriched from blood (not recorded which). This CDR3 reads CASSPRRLRGNTIYF. The CDR3 nucleotides are TGTGCCAGCAGTCCCCGACGGCTGAGGGGAAACACCATATATTTT.